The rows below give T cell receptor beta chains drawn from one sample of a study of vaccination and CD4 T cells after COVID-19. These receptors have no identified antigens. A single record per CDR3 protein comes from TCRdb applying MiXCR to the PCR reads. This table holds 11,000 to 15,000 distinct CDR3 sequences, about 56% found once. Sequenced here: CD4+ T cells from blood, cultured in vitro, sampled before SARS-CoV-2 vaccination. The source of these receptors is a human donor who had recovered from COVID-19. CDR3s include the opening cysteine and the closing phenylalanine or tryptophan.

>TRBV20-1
CSVHRGLPYNEQFF
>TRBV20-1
CSAQLAMSPDTQYF
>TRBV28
CASSFPAPAGTSNTEAFF
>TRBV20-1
CSALRTGGSQPQHF
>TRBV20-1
CSARDIRPDTEAFF
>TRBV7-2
CASSSPTGQRWVF
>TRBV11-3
CASSLGEYEQYF
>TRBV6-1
CASRGGSSYDYTF
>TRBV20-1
CSAGGSNTEAFF
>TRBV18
CASSPERSPYEQYF
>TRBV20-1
CSADPGGGNEQFF
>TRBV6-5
CASSYYLLDPTGDYGTEAFF
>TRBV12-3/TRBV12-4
CASSLGLVGEQFF
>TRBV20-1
CSARQGYTEAFF
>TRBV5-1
CASSFGGTDGANVLTF
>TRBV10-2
CASSELGEISYEQYF
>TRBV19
CASSAPGLLNTEAFF